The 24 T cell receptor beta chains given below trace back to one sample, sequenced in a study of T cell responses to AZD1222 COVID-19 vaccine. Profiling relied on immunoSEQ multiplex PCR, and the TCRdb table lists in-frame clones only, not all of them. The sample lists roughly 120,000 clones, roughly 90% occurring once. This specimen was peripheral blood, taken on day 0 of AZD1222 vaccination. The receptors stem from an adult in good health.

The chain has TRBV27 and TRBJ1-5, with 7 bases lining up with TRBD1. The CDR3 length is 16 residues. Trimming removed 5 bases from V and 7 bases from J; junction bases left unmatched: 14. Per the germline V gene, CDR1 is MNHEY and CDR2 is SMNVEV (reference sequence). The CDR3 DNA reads TGTGCCAGCAGTGCCTTACAGGGGATGCGGTACCAGCCCCAGCATTTT. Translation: CASSALQGMRYQPQHF.

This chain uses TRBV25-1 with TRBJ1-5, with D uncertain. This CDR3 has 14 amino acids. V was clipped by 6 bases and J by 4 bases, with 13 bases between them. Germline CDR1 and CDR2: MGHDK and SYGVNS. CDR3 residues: CASSGGLLNQPQHF. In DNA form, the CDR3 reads TGTGCCAGCAGCGGCGGTCTATTGAATCAGCCCCAGCATTTT.

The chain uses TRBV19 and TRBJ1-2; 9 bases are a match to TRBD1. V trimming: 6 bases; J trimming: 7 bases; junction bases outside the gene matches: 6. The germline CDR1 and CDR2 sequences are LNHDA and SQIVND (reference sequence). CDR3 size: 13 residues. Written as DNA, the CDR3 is TGTGCCAGTAGCTTGGGACAGGGCTCTGGCTACACCTTC. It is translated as CASSLGQGSGYTF.

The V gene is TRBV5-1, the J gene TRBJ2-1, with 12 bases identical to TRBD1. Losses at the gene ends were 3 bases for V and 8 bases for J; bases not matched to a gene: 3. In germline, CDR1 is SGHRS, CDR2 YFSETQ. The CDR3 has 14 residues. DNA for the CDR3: TGCGCCAGCAGCTGGGGACAGGGGGCCGATGAGCAGTTCTTC. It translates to CASSWGQGADEQFF.

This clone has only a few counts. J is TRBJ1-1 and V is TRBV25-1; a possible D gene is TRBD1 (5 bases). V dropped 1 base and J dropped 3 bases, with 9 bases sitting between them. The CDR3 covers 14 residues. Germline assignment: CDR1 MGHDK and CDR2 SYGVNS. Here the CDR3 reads CASSEWTSDTEAFF. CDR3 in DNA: TGTGCCAGCAGTGAATGGACATCGGACACTGAAGCTTTCTTT.

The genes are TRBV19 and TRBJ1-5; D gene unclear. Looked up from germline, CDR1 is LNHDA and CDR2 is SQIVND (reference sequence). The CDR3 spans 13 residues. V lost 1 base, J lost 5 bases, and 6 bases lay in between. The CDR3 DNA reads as TGTGCCAGTAGTATAGTACGAGATCAGCCCCAGCATTTT. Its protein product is CASSIVRDQPQHF.

The CDR3 DNA sequence: TGTGCCAGCAGCGTAGCTAATCCCCAGTACACCGGGGAGCTGTTTTTT. Encoded protein: CASSVANPQYTGELFF. This chain uses TRBV9 with TRBJ2-2; unclear D gene. Trimming removed 0 bases at V and 3 bases at J, with 12 bases between. The CDR3 has 16 amino acids. The germline gives CDR1 SGDLS, CDR2 YYNGEE.

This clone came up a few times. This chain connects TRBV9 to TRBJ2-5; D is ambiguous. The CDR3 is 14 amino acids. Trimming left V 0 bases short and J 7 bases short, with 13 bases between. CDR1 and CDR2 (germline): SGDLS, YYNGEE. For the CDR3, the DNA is TGTGCCAGCAGCGTAGTCCGGCTCGAACGGACCCAGTACTTC. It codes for CASSVVRLERTQYF.

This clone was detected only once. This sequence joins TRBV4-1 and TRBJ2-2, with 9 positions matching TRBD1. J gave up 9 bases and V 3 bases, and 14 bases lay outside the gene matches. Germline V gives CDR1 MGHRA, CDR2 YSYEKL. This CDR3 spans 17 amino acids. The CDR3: CASSHQPGQGPLRELFF. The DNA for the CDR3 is TGCGCCAGCAGCCACCAACCGGGACAGGGCCCTCTCCGGGAGCTGTTTTTT.

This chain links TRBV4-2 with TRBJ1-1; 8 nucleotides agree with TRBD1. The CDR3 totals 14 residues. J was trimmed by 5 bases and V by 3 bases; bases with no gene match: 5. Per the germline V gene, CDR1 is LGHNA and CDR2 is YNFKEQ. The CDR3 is CASSHATGATEAFF. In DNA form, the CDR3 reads TGTGCCAGCAGCCACGCGACAGGGGCGACTGAAGCTTTCTTT.

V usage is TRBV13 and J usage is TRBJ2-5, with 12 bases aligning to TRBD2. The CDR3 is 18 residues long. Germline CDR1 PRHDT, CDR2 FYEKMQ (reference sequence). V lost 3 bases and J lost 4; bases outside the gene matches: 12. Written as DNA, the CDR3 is TGTGCCAGCAGCTTCGGGGCTAGCGGGGGGGGTCCTGGAGAGACCCAGTACTTC. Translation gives CASSFGASGGGPGETQYF.

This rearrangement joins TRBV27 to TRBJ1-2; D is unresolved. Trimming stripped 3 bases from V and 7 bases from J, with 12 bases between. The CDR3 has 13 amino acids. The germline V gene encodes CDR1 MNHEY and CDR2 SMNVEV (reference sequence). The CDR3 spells CASSFDRAGGYTF. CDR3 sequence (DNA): TGTGCCAGCAGTTTTGATCGGGCAGGTGGCTACACCTTC.

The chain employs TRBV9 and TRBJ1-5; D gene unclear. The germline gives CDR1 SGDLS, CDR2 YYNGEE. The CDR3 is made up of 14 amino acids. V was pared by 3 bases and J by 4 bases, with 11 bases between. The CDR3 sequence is CASSEERSNQPQHF. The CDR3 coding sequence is TGTGCCAGCAGCGAGGAACGGAGTAATCAGCCCCAGCATTTT.

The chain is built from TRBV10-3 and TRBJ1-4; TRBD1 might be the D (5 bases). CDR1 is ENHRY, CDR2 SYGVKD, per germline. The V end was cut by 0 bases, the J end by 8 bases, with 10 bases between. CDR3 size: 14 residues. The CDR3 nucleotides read TGTGCCATCAGTGAGTCGGGGCAGGAGGAAAAACTGTTTTTT. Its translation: CAISESGQEEKLFF.

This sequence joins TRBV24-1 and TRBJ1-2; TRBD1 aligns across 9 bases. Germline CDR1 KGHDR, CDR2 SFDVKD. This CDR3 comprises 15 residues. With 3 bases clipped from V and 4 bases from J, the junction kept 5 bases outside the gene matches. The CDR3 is CATSDTTGGGYGYTF. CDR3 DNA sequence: TGTGCCACCAGTGATACTACAGGGGGCGGCTATGGCTACACCTTC.

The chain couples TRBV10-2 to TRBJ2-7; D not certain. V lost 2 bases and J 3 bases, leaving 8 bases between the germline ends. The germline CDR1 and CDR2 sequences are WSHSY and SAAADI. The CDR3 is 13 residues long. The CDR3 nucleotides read TGCGCCAGCAGTGAGCCGGTACACTACGAGCAGTACTTC. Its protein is CASSEPVHYEQYF.

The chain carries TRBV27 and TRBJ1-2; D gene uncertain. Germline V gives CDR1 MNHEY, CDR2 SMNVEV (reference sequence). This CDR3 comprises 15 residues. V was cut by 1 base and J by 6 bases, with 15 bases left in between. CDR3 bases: TGTGCCAGCAGTTTATGGTCAACCCAACGGCATGGCTACACCTTC. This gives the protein CASSLWSTQRHGYTF.

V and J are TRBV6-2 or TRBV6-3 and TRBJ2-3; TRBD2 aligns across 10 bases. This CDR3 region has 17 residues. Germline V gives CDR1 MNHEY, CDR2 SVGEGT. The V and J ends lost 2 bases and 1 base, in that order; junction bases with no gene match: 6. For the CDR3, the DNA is TGTGCCAGCAGTTACGTGAGCGGGGGGGCTCGCACAGATACGCAGTATTTT. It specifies CASSYVSGGARTDTQYF.

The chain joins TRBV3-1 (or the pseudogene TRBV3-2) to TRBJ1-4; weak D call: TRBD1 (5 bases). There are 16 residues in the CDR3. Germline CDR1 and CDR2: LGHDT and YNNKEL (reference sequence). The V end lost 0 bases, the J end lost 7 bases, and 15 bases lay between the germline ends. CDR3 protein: CASSQEGKGWSEKLFF. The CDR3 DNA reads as TGTGCCAGCAGCCAAGAGGGGAAGGGGTGGAGTGAAAAACTGTTTTTT.

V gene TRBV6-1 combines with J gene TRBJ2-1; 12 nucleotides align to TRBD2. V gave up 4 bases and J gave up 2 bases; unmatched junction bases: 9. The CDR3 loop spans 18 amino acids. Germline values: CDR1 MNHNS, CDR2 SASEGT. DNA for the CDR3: TGTGCCAGCAGTGGAGCCAGGACTAGCGGGAAGGCCTACAATGAGCAGTTCTTC. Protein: CASSGARTSGKAYNEQFF.

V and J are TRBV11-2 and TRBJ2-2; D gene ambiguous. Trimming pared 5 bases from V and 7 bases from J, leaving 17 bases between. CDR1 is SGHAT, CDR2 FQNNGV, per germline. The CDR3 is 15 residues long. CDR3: CASSTLTLRGGELFF. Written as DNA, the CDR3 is TGTGCCAGCAGCACCCTGACCCTGCGAGGCGGGGAGCTGTTTTTT.

The CDR3 loop is CASSIGGGSGANVLTF. In DNA, the CDR3 is TGTGCCAGTAGTATAGGGGGGGGCTCTGGGGCCAACGTCCTGACTTTC. The J gene is TRBJ2-6, the V gene TRBV19; TRBD2 agrees at 7 bases. Germline assignment: CDR1 LNHDA and CDR2 SQIVND (reference sequence). The CDR3 extends over 16 amino acids. With 1 base clipped from V and 0 bases from J, the junction kept 0 bases outside the gene matches.

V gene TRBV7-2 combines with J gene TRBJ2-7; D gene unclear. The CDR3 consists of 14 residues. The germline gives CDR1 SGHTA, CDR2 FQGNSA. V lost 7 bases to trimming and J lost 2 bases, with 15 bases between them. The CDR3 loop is CASTPVGLAYEQYF. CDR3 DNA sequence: TGTGCCAGCACCCCAGTGGGTCTCGCCTACGAGCAGTACTTC.

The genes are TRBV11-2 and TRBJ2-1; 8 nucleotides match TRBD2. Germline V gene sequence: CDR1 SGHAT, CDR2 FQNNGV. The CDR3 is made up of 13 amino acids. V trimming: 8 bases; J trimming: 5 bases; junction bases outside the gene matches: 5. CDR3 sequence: CASYGGDNNEQFF. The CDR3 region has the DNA TGTGCCAGCTACGGGGGGGATAACAATGAGCAGTTCTTC.